This TCR beta chain is from a study of T cell clonotyping in hematopoietic cell transplantation. Study-level background: Cytoreduction preceded collection of pretransplant recipient samples.

The germline V gene has CDR1 SGHRS and CDR2 YFSETQ. This CDR3 has 14 amino acids. Trimming took off 4 bases at V and 6 bases at J, with 14 bases between the two ends. The assay was immunoSEQ multiplex PCR, and TCRdb's table has in-frame clones only and misses some. Here the sample spans 75,000 to 95,000 clones, approximately 95% being singletons. Time point indicated: recipient sample about 28 days before transplant, after cytoreduction. This sequence was found in a woman aged 45 to 65 with acute myeloid leukemia. Some clones in this sample may be carry-over from other donors' samples. Material: peripheral blood mononuclear cells, obtained before stem cell transplant. V and J are TRBV5-1 and TRBJ1-5; TRBD1 might be the D (5 bases). CDR3 sequence reads: CASSQTPGLQPQHF. For the CDR3, the DNA is TGCGCCAGCAGCCAAACCCCAGGGCTTCAGCCCCAGCATTTT.